The 13 T cell receptor beta chains presented below share a single source sample, sequenced in a study of blood T cell repertoires in COVID-19. TCRdb's copy holds only in-frame clones and misses some; the assay was immunoSEQ multiplex PCR. The data show nearly 110,000 clones, almost 85% seen once. The source material was peripheral blood. The receptors come from a human donor in a cohort sampled during active COVID-19.

J is TRBJ2-7 and V is TRBV21-1; TRBD1 is the table's D call and was not checked against the DNA. TRBV21-1 is a recognized pseudogene. The CDR3 is 15 amino acids. In DNA form, the CDR3 reads TGTGCCAGCAGCCGGGCAGGGTCTTTTTTCCACGAGCAGTACGTC. Residues: CASSRAGSFFHEQYV.

The V gene is TRBV9, the J gene TRBJ2-1, with TRBD2 identical over 12 bases. Trimming cost V 2 bases and J 0 bases; bases outside gene matches: 6. Per the germline V gene, CDR1 is SGDLS and CDR2 is YYNGEE. The CDR3 sequence is 18 residues long. CDR3 nucleotide sequence: TGTGCCAGCAGCGTCCTAGCGGGAGGGCATGGCTCCTACAATGAGCAGTTCTTC. Its protein product is CASSVLAGGHGSYNEQFF.

This clone appeared a single time. The gene calls are TRBV9 and TRBJ1-2, with 9 bases fitting TRBD1. Unmatched junction bases numbered 7, after V lost 1 base and J lost 6 bases. Germline CDR1 is SGDLS and CDR2 is YYNGEE. This CDR3 has 15 amino acids. CDR3 protein: CASSVKQGARDGYTF. The DNA for the CDR3 is TGTGCCAGCAGCGTAAAACAGGGGGCGCGGGATGGCTACACCTTC. The whole variable domain, remainder taken from reference TRBV9 and TRBJ1-2, is DSGVTQTPKHLITATGQRVTLRCSPRSGDLSVYWYQQSLDQGLQFLIQYYNGEERAKGNILERFSAQQFPDLHSELNLSSLELGDSALYFCASSVKQGARDGYTFGSGTRLTVV.

This clone occurred a few times. This chain links TRBV11-3 with TRBJ2-1, with 7 bases identical to TRBD2. Germline CDR1 and CDR2: SGHNT and YENEEA. J lost 9 bases, V lost 4 bases, and 6 bases had no gene match. The CDR3 length is 13 residues. CDR3 amino acids: CASSSRGGSEQFF. DNA for the CDR3: TGTGCCAGCAGCTCGCGGGGAGGGAGTGAGCAGTTCTTC.

This chain connects TRBV19 to TRBJ1-4, with D unclear. Between the trimmed V and J ends, which lost 2 bases and 4 bases, there was a span of 8 bases. The length of the CDR3 is 14 residues. CDR1 and CDR2 from the germline V gene are LNHDA and SQIVND (reference sequence). This CDR3 is CASSIPQVNEKLFF. The DNA for the CDR3 is TGTGCCAGTAGTATACCGCAGGTTAATGAAAAACTGTTTTTT.

The V call is TRBV7-3, the J call TRBJ2-3; D might be TRBD1 (5 bases). The CDR3 length is 15 residues. In germline, CDR1 is SGHTA, CDR2 FQGTGA. Deletions cut 0 bases from V and 1 base from J, with 8 bases between. Here the CDR3 reads CASSLTGQGTDTQYF. The CDR3 bases are TGTGCCAGCAGCTTAACGGGGCAGGGCACAGATACGCAGTATTTT.

The chain couples TRBV27 to TRBJ2-2; D call uncertain. Trimming cost V 4 bases and J 0 bases, with 12 bases left between them. Germline V gives CDR1 MNHEY, CDR2 SMNVEV (reference sequence). CDR3 size: 16 residues. The DNA of the CDR3 is TGTGCCAGCAGTTGGCAGACAAGGCCGAACACCGGGGAGCTGTTTTTT. Translated, it gives CASSWQTRPNTGELFF.

V gene TRBV3-1 (or the pseudogene TRBV3-2) combines with J gene TRBJ1-1; D is perhaps TRBD1 (5 bases). Germline V gene data show CDR1 as LGHDT and CDR2 as YNNKEL (reference sequence). Trimming took 1 base from V and 4 from J, leaving 13 bases between them. The CDR3 has 15 residues. CDR3 sequence: CASSQASRASTEAFF. The CDR3, as DNA: TGTGCCAGCAGCCAAGCTTCCAGGGCTTCCACTGAAGCTTTCTTT.

This chain joins TRBV27 and TRBJ2-5; maybe TRBD2 (7 bases). Germline values: CDR1 MNHEY, CDR2 SMNVEV (reference sequence). V lost 5 bases and J 5 bases, leaving 18 bases between the germline ends. CDR3 size: 15 residues. Here the CDR3 DNA reads TGTGCCAGCAGTACCATAGGGGGGAGGGTCGAGACCCAGTACTTC. Translating it yields CASSTIGGRVETQYF.

V and J are TRBV10-3 and TRBJ2-3; D unclear. CDR1 is ENHRY and CDR2 is SYGVKD in the germline V gene. There are 14 residues in the CDR3. Trimming stripped 2 bases from V and 0 bases from J, with 6 bases between. CDR3 region: CAISETASTDTQYF. The CDR3 region has the DNA TGTGCCATCAGTGAGACAGCTAGCACAGATACGCAGTATTTT.

The chain recombines TRBV2 with TRBJ2-5; unclear D gene. This CDR3 spans 11 amino acids. With 5 bases removed from V and 4 bases from J, the gap between germline ends came to 5 bases. Germline lookup yields CDR1 SNHLY and CDR2 FYNNEI. The CDR3 DNA is TGTGCCAGCAGTTGGAGAGAGACCCAGTACTTC. It encodes CASSWRETQYF.

This CDR3 is CASSQDYRSTDTQYF. The CDR3 DNA reads as TGTGCCAGCAGCCAAGATTACAGAAGCACAGATACGCAGTATTTT. The chain links TRBV3-1 (or the pseudogene TRBV3-2) to TRBJ2-3, with D hard to call. From germline, CDR1 is LGHDT and CDR2 YNNKEL (reference sequence). The CDR3 spans 15 residues. V lost 0 bases and J lost 0, with 7 bases in between.

This rearrangement joins TRBV30 to TRBJ2-5; the match to TRBD2 covers 12 bases. Germline-derived CDR1 and CDR2 are GTSNPN and SVGIG (reference sequence). The CDR3 consists of 19 residues. The V segment lost 2 bases and the J segment 2 bases; nucleotides outside the gene matches: 15. The CDR3 sequence: CAWSSTRTSGIGGQETQYF. The CDR3, as DNA: TGTGCCTGGAGTTCGACCCGGACTAGCGGGATAGGGGGTCAAGAGACCCAGTACTTC.